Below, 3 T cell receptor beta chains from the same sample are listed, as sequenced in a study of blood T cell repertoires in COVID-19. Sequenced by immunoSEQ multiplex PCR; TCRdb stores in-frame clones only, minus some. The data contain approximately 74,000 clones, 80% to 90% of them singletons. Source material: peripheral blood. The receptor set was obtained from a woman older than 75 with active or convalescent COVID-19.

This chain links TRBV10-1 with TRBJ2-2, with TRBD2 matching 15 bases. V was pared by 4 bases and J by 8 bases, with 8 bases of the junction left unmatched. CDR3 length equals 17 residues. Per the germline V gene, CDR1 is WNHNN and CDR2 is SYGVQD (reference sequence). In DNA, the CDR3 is TGCGCCAGCAGTGTTTCAGGACTAGCGGGAGGGTGGGGGGAGCTGTTTTTT. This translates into CASSVSGLAGGWGELFF.

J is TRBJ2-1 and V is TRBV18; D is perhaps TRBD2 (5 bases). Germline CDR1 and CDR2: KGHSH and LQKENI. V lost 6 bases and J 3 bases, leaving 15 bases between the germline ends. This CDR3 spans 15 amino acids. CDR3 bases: TGTGCCAGCTCTACTAGGAACACACACTACAATGAGCAGTTCTTC. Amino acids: CASSTRNTHYNEQFF.

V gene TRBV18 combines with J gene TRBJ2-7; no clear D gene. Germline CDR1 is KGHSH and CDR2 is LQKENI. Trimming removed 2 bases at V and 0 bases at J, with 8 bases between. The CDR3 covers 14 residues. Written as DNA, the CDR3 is TGTGCCAGCTCACCATTTGAGAGCTCCTACGAGCAGTACTTC. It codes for CASSPFESSYEQYF.